The 30 T cell receptor beta chains in this list originate from one sample, sequenced in a study of blood T cell repertoires in COVID-19. Assay used: immunoSEQ multiplex PCR; TCRdb lists only in-frame clones, some missing. The data contain about 300,000 clones, around 90% of them singletons. Specimen: peripheral blood. These receptor sequences come from a man in his late teens or twenties who had recovered from COVID-19.

The chain recombines TRBV7-2 with TRBJ1-2, with a possible D match to TRBD1 (5 bases). The CDR3 spans 13 residues. The V end was cut by 1 base, the J end by 6 bases, with 9 bases between. Germline loops: CDR1 SGHTA, CDR2 FQGNSA. The CDR3 DNA sequence: TGTGCCAGCAGCTTAGGACGGGGGGATGGCTACACCTTC. Its translation: CASSLGRGDGYTF. Using reference TRBV7-2 and TRBJ1-2 for the parts outside the CDR3, the full variable domain is GAGVSQSPSNKVTEKGKDVELRCDPISGHTALYWYRQSLGQGLEFLIYFQGNSAPDKSGLPSDRFSAERTGGSVSTLTIQRTQQEDSAVYLCASSLGRGDGYTFGSGTRLTVV.

The gene calls are TRBV6-2 or TRBV6-3 and TRBJ1-4; 10 nucleotides align to TRBD1. The germline V gene encodes CDR1 MNHEY and CDR2 SVGEGT. This CDR3 is built from 15 residues. J was trimmed by 3 bases and V by 5 bases; bases with no gene match: 3. The CDR3 protein is CASSDGTGANEKLFF. DNA of the CDR3: TGTGCCAGCAGTGACGGGACAGGGGCTAATGAAAAACTGTTTTTT.

This clone was picked up one time. In DNA, the CDR3 is TGTGCCAGTAGTCCCCATCTAGTCTTTGATACGCAGTATTTT. Translating it yields CASSPHLVFDTQYF. The rearrangement links TRBV19 to TRBJ2-3; the D is unclear. This CDR3 contains 14 residues. Germline CDR1 is LNHDA and CDR2 is SQIVND (reference sequence). The V and J ends lost 5 bases and 6 bases respectively, with 15 bases between them.

This chain connects TRBV27 to TRBJ1-6; 9 nucleotides align to TRBD1. V was clipped by 5 bases and J by 9 bases; unmatched bases: 8. In germline, CDR1 is MNHEY, CDR2 SMNVEV (reference sequence). The CDR3 covers 15 residues. CDR3 in DNA: TGTGCCAGCAGTCCTCCGGGACAGGGTGGTTCACCCCTCCACTTT. It specifies CASSPPGQGGSPLHF.

CDR3 sequence: CARSLVWALSGNTIYF. The CDR3 DNA sequence: TGTGCCAGAAGCTTGGTTTGGGCACTCTCTGGAAACACCATATATTTT. This chain connects TRBV5-3 to TRBJ1-3; D is ambiguous. TRBV5-3 is an open reading frame whose function is uncertain. The CDR3 has 16 residues. Trimming pared 0 bases from V and 0 bases from J, leaving 10 bases between.

The CDR3 nucleotides are TGTGCCAGCACCAAGAACACTGAAGCTTTCTTT. Encoded protein: CASTKNTEAFF. This chain connects TRBV5-6 to TRBJ1-1; no definite D call. Trimming took off 6 bases at V and 1 base at J, with 4 bases between the two ends. The CDR3 covers 11 residues. The germline V gene encodes CDR1 SGHDT and CDR2 YYEEEE.

This clone showed up just once. This chain uses TRBV10-3 with TRBJ2-3; TRBD2 matches at 7 bases. The germline CDR1 and CDR2 sequences are ENHRY and SYGVKD. The CDR3 has 13 amino acids. The V gene end was trimmed by 8 bases and the J gene end by 3 bases; junction bases not matched to a gene: 5. The CDR3 DNA is TGTGCCATCGGGGGGGATTTAACAGATACGCAGTATTTT. It is translated as CAIGGDLTDTQYF.

The V and J genes are TRBV7-2 and TRBJ1-2, with TRBD1 identical over 8 bases. V lost 6 bases, J lost 8 bases, and 11 bases stayed unmatched. CDR3 length: 14 amino acids. Germline V gene data show CDR1 as SGHTA and CDR2 as FQGNSA. In DNA, the CDR3 is TGTGCCAGCAGACCTATTTCACAGGGGGTAGGCTACACCTTC. This gives the protein CASRPISQGVGYTF.

J is TRBJ2-7 and V is TRBV12-3 or TRBV12-4; D possibly corresponds to TRBD1 (6 bases). The CDR3 loop spans 12 amino acids. The germline V and J ends were trimmed by 8 bases and 5 bases, with 13 bases remaining between them. The CDR3 loop is CASLGAGDEQYF. CDR3 DNA sequence: TGTGCCAGCCTTGGGGCAGGGGACGAGCAGTACTTC.

This sequence joins TRBV7-9 and TRBJ1-1, with 9 nucleotides matching TRBD1. The CDR3 is 17 residues long. From germline, CDR1 is SEHNR and CDR2 FQNEAQ (reference sequence). Germline trimming cut 7 bases from V and 0 bases from J; bases unmatched to any gene: 12. CDR3 loop: CASTLKGQGGMNTEAFF. Here the CDR3 DNA reads TGTGCCAGCACCCTAAAGGGACAGGGCGGAATGAACACTGAAGCTTTCTTT.

The V gene is TRBV7-2, the J gene TRBJ2-1; 13 bases match TRBD2. Looked up from germline, CDR1 is SGHTA and CDR2 is FQGNSA. The CDR3 is 13 amino acids. J was trimmed by 14 bases and V by 5 bases; bases with no gene match: 6. The DNA of the CDR3 is TGTGCCAGCAGCCAAGGACTAGCGGGAGTTAAGTTCTTC. This sequence encodes CASSQGLAGVKFF. Filled out from reference TRBV7-2 and TRBJ2-1, the complete variable domain reads GAGVSQSPSNKVTEKGKDVELRCDPISGHTALYWYRQSLGQGLEFLIYFQGNSAPDKSGLPSDRFSAERTGGSVSTLTIQRTQQEDSAVYLCASSQGLAGVKFFGPGTRLTVL.

The V call is TRBV27, the J call TRBJ1-1, with D possibly matching TRBD1 (6 bases). Germline V gene data show CDR1 as MNHEY and CDR2 as SMNVEV (reference sequence). The CDR3 contains 14 residues. The V gene lost 5 bases and the J gene lost 0 bases, with 10 bases spanning the gap. This CDR3 reads CASSPGHMNTEAFF. For the CDR3, the DNA is TGTGCCAGCAGTCCGGGACATATGAACACTGAAGCTTTCTTT.

The rearrangement uses TRBV13 and TRBJ2-1, with 9 nucleotides matching TRBD2. Germline lookup yields CDR1 PRHDT and CDR2 FYEKMQ (reference sequence). This CDR3 is 17 amino acids long. V trimming: 3 bases; J trimming: 9 bases; junction bases outside the gene matches: 15. The CDR3 loop reads CASSFWETSGGRGEQFF. The CDR3 coding sequence is TGTGCCAGCAGCTTTTGGGAGACTAGCGGAGGAAGGGGTGAGCAGTTCTTC. The variable domain in full, with the rest retrieved from reference TRBV13 and TRBJ2-1, is AAGVIQSPRHLIKEKRETATLKCYPIPRHDTVYWYQQGPGQDPQFLISFYEKMQSDKGSIPDRFSAQQFSDYHSELNMSSLELGDSALYFCASSFWETSGGRGEQFFGPGTRLTVL.

This rearrangement joins TRBV5-1 to TRBJ2-1; 12 bases are a match to TRBD2. This CDR3 comprises 15 residues. Trimming took 3 bases from V and 7 from J; bases not matched to a gene: 5. Germline values: CDR1 SGHRS, CDR2 YFSETQ. CDR3 protein: CASSSTSGGGNEQFF. In DNA form, the CDR3 reads TGCGCCAGCAGCTCGACTAGCGGGGGAGGAAATGAGCAGTTCTTC.

The chain carries TRBV3-1 (or the pseudogene TRBV3-2) and TRBJ1-1, with 10 bases lining up with TRBD1. In germline, CDR1 is LGHDT, CDR2 YNNKEL (reference sequence). The V and J ends lost 6 bases and 10 bases, in that order; junction bases with no gene match: 14. The CDR3 extends over 15 amino acids. The DNA for the CDR3 is TGTGCCAGCAGACCAAATCCCGGGACAGGGGAGCGAGCTTTCTTT. Protein: CASRPNPGTGERAFF.

The count of this clone is one. J is TRBJ2-3 and V is TRBV28; TRBD2 matches 9 bases. The CDR3 consists of 20 residues. Germline values: CDR1 MDHEN, CDR2 SYDVKM. V was pared by 7 bases and J by 1 base, with 21 bases of the junction left unmatched. The CDR3 protein is CASIPLRATSGVWGTDTQYF. The CDR3 bases are TGTGCCAGCATCCCCTTACGGGCGACTAGCGGAGTCTGGGGCACAGATACGCAGTATTTT.

Comment on this clone: The sample has other DNA sequences that encode this CDR3 too. The CDR3 bases are TGCGCCAGCAGCTTGGGAGGAGGGGAGACCCAGTACTTC. This encodes CASSLGGGETQYF. This sequence joins TRBV5-1 and TRBJ2-5; a possible D gene is TRBD2 (6 bases). This CDR3 comprises 13 residues. Germline CDR1 is SGHRS and CDR2 is YFSETQ. The V and J ends lost 0 bases and 5 bases respectively, with 8 bases between them.

The table lists this clone with a count of one. The chain links TRBV6-2 or TRBV6-3 to TRBJ1-5; 7 nucleotides line up with TRBD1. The CDR3 is made up of 15 amino acids. V was clipped by 6 bases and J by 7 bases; unmatched bases: 12. Germline V lookup: CDR1 MNHEY, CDR2 SVGEGT. CDR3 DNA: TGTGCCAGCAGCAAACCCCGGGACAGAGGGCAGCCCCAGCATTTT. It is translated as CASSKPRDRGQPQHF.

DNA for the CDR3: TGTGCCAGCAGCGGAACAGGGCAGCGGGAGGGCTATGAGACCCAGTACTTC. Translating it yields CASSGTGQREGYETQYF. The chain carries TRBV7-9 and TRBJ2-5, with TRBD2 matching 10 bases. The length of the CDR3 is 17 residues. V was pared by 5 bases and J by 5 bases, with 14 bases of the junction left unmatched. The germline V gene has CDR1 SEHNR and CDR2 FQNEAQ (reference sequence).

V and J are TRBV19 and TRBJ2-2; D is perhaps TRBD1 (5 bases). The CDR3 length is 15 residues. Trimming pared 2 bases from V and 6 bases from J, leaving 13 bases between. Germline-derived CDR1 and CDR2 are LNHDA and SQIVND (reference sequence). The CDR3 region is CASSIMWGAAGELFF. The DNA of the CDR3 is TGTGCCAGTAGTATAATGTGGGGCGCTGCCGGGGAGCTGTTTTTT. The full variable domain, with the rest looked up from reference TRBV19 and TRBJ2-2, is DGGITQSPKYLFRKEGQNVTLSCEQNLNHDAMYWYRQDPGQGLRLIYYSQIVNDFQKGDIAEGYSVSREKKESFPLTVTSAQKNPTAFYLCASSIMWGAAGELFFGEGSRLTVL.

The genes are TRBV6-5 and TRBJ2-1; TRBD1 matches at 7 bases. J gave up 2 bases and V 6 bases, and 1 base lay outside the gene matches. CDR1 and CDR2 (germline): MNHEY, SVGAGI. The CDR3 extends over 13 amino acids. The CDR3 here is CASSGTAYNEQFF. The CDR3 DNA is TGTGCCAGCAGCGGGACAGCCTACAATGAGCAGTTCTTC.

J is TRBJ2-7 and V is TRBV4-2, with TRBD1 identical over 7 bases. Germline CDR1 LGHNA, CDR2 YNFKEQ. V shed 0 bases, J shed 4 bases, and the junction held 9 bases outside the gene matches. This CDR3 is 16 amino acids long. Written as DNA, the CDR3 is TGTGCCAGCAGCCAAGAAAGGGACAGCCTCTCATACGAGCAGTACTTC. It codes for CASSQERDSLSYEQYF.

This rearrangement joins TRBV19 to TRBJ2-2; 11 positions match TRBD1. The CDR3 covers 14 residues. Germline values: CDR1 LNHDA, CDR2 SQIVND (reference sequence). DNA for the CDR3: TGTGACTACCGGGACAGGGGGACCACCGGGGAGCTGTTTTTT. Residues: CDYRDRGTTGELFF. Combining the CDR3 with reference TRBV19 and TRBJ2-2 gives the whole variable domain DGGITQSPKYLFRKEGQNVTLSCEQNLNHDAMYWYRQDPGQGLRLIYYSQIVNDFQKGDIAEGYSVSREKKESFPLTVTSAQKNPTAFYLCDYRDRGTTGELFFGEGSRLTVL.

The rearrangement joins TRBV6-5 to TRBJ1-1, with 7 bases matching TRBD1. With V trimmed by 6 bases and J by 4 bases, 5 bases remained unmatched. This CDR3 has 13 residues. Germline loops: CDR1 MNHEY, CDR2 SVGAGI. CDR3 sequence: CASSPTGATEAFF. CDR3 nucleotides: TGTGCCAGCAGCCCAACAGGGGCCACTGAAGCTTTCTTT.

This clone has a single count. The chain has TRBV7-2 and TRBJ1-2; 7 nucleotides match TRBD1. The ends lost 2 bases at V and 4 bases at J; junction bases unmatched: 10. This CDR3 contains 16 residues. Germline CDR1 and CDR2: SGHTA and FQGNSA. The CDR3 here is CASSLTATGLVYGYTF. CDR3 nucleotides: TGTGCCAGCAGCTTAACCGCGACAGGGTTGGTCTATGGCTACACCTTC.

The chain carries TRBV29-1 and TRBJ2-1, with 7 positions matching TRBD2. The CDR3 covers 16 residues. V trimming: 4 bases; J trimming: 5 bases; junction bases outside the gene matches: 14. Looked up from germline, CDR1 is SQVTM and CDR2 is ANQGSEA. The CDR3 reads CSVVSGLWGGHNEQFF. The CDR3 DNA reads TGCAGCGTTGTGTCGGGCCTGTGGGGGGGTCACAATGAGCAGTTCTTC.

The chain uses TRBV19 and TRBJ1-6; unclear D gene. This CDR3 has 16 residues. The V and J ends lost 6 bases and 0 bases respectively, with 12 bases between them. Germline values: CDR1 LNHDA, CDR2 SQIVND (reference sequence). The CDR3: CASSSDLSSYNSPLHF. For the CDR3, the DNA is TGTGCCAGTAGCTCTGACTTAAGCTCCTATAATTCACCCCTCCACTTT. The complete variable domain, with remaining parts taken from reference TRBV19 and TRBJ1-6, reads DGGITQSPKYLFRKEGQNVTLSCEQNLNHDAMYWYRQDPGQGLRLIYYSQIVNDFQKGDIAEGYSVSREKKESFPLTVTSAQKNPTAFYLCASSSDLSSYNSPLHFGNGTRLTVT.

The V gene is TRBV9, the J gene TRBJ1-2; TRBD1 agrees at 7 bases. Trimming removed 3 bases from V and 11 bases from J; junction bases left unmatched: 13. This CDR3 is 14 amino acids long. The V gene's germline CDR1 is SGDLS and CDR2 YYNGEE. The CDR3 DNA reads as TGTGCCAGCAGCGCACCTTTCATCGGGACAGAGTACACCTTC. This gives the protein CASSAPFIGTEYTF.

This clone was detected only once. This rearrangement joins TRBV6-5 to TRBJ1-1; D remains unclear. The CDR3 contains 14 residues. With 4 bases removed from V and 1 base from J, the gap between germline ends came to 10 bases. Germline V gene data show CDR1 as MNHEY and CDR2 as SVGAGI. CDR3 sequence reads: CASSSTTPNTEAFF. The DNA of the CDR3 is TGTGCCAGCAGTTCAACGACACCGAACACTGAAGCTTTCTTT.

This chain links TRBV12-3 or TRBV12-4 with TRBJ2-1; no definite D call. V was clipped by 6 bases and J by 5 bases, with 11 bases between them. The CDR3 has 13 amino acids. CDR3 DNA sequence: TGTGCCAGCAGGAGACTGAGAGACAATGAGCAGTTCTTC. This translates into CASRRLRDNEQFF.